These 32 T cell receptor beta chains share one sample of origin, sequenced in a study of T cell responses to AZD1222 COVID-19 vaccine. Repertoires were generated with immunoSEQ multiplex PCR, while TCRdb's copy carries only in-frame clones and drops some. This sample carries 140,000 to 150,000 clones, roughly nine tenths of them seen once, and the ten largest clones take under 4%. Here the sequenced sample was peripheral blood, taken 28 days after the second AZD1222 dose. The receptor source for this set is an adult who received the AZD1222 COVID-19 vaccine.

The chain recombines TRBV27 with TRBJ2-1, with 9 bases aligning to TRBD1. CDR1 MNHEY and CDR2 SMNVEV come from the germline V gene (reference sequence). CDR3 size: 15 residues. V was pared by 6 bases and J by 4 bases, with 7 bases of the junction left unmatched. The CDR3 DNA reads as TGTGCCAGCAGCCCAAACAGGGGGCTTTACAATGAGCAGTTCTTC. This gives the protein CASSPNRGLYNEQFF.

The V and J genes are TRBV10-2 and TRBJ2-5; D ambiguous. V lost 8 bases and J lost 2, with 24 bases in between. In germline, CDR1 is WSHSY, CDR2 SAAADI. This CDR3 has 17 amino acids. The CDR3 DNA follows: TGCGCCAGCGGACGACAACTTATAGGCCCTAGTCAAGAGACCCAGTACTTC. This translates into CASGRQLIGPSQETQYF.

The chain combines TRBV23-1 with TRBJ1-3; D uncertain. TRBV23-1 is filed as an ORF, its function uncertain. The CDR3 runs 14 residues. The germline V and J ends were trimmed by 5 bases and 0 bases, with 8 bases remaining between them. CDR3 sequence reads: CASSVRDSGNTIYF. The CDR3 bases are TGCGCCAGCAGTGTGCGGGACTCTGGAAACACCATATATTTT.

This clone was seen just once. This sequence joins TRBV19 and TRBJ2-7, with D unclear. The germline gives CDR1 LNHDA, CDR2 SQIVND (reference sequence). This CDR3 has 14 amino acids. V was cut by 4 bases and J by 5 bases, with 15 bases left in between. The CDR3 is CASSSLLIPHEQYF. Written as DNA, the CDR3 is TGTGCCAGTAGTAGTTTGTTGATTCCCCACGAGCAGTACTTC.

The chain recombines TRBV10-3 with TRBJ2-5; TRBD1 matches at 7 bases. Germline lookup yields CDR1 ENHRY and CDR2 SYGVKD. The J segment lost 10 bases and the V segment lost 4 bases, leaving 12 bases of the junction unmatched. This CDR3 contains 14 residues. The CDR3 nucleotides read TGTGCCATCAGTGTAGGACAGGCCCCGGTTGACCAGTACTTC. It codes for CAISVGQAPVDQYF.

This chain connects TRBV3-1 (or the pseudogene TRBV3-2) to TRBJ2-1, with 11 bases lining up with TRBD2. The length of the CDR3 is 15 residues. V was clipped by 4 bases and J by 5 bases; unmatched bases: 4. Germline loops: CDR1 LGHDT, CDR2 YNNKEL (reference sequence). The CDR3 loop is CASSPQTSGDNEQFF. CDR3 nucleotides: TGTGCCAGCAGCCCCCAGACTAGCGGGGACAATGAGCAGTTCTTC.

V usage is TRBV19 and J usage is TRBJ1-5, with TRBD1 as a possible D gene (5 bases). The CDR3 runs to 18 residues. CDR1 is LNHDA, CDR2 SQIVND, per germline (reference sequence). V lost 1 base, J lost 0 bases, and 16 bases lay in between. The CDR3 region has the DNA TGTGCCAGTAGTATAGCCCTCAGACAGAGATATAGCAATCAGCCCCAGCATTTT. Translation gives CASSIALRQRYSNQPQHF.

The rearrangement links TRBV30 to TRBJ1-2; maybe TRBD1 (5 bases). Germline CDR1 reads GTSNPN; CDR2 reads SVGIG (reference sequence). This CDR3 has 15 residues. The V end lost 3 bases, the J end lost 3 bases, and 17 bases lay between the germline ends. CDR3 nucleotides: TGTGCCTGGAGGAGGGGAAAAGTTGGGGACTATGGCTACACCTTC. Translation: CAWRRGKVGDYGYTF.

The rearrangement links TRBV2 to TRBJ2-1; D is possibly TRBD1 (6 bases). Germline values: CDR1 SNHLY, CDR2 FYNNEI. This CDR3 region has 14 residues. V shed 6 bases and J shed 5 bases, with 14 bases lying between them. The DNA of the CDR3 is TGTGCCAGCAGGAGGGGGAATGGGGACAATGAGCAGTTCTTC. Encoded protein: CASRRGNGDNEQFF.

In this sample, this clone turned up once. The chain joins TRBV27 to TRBJ2-1, with 9 nucleotides matching TRBD2. The ends lost 1 base at V and 6 bases at J; junction bases unmatched: 4. This CDR3 has 15 residues. Germline values: CDR1 MNHEY, CDR2 SMNVEV (reference sequence). The CDR3 sequence: CASSLWAGGGNEQFF. The CDR3 region has the DNA TGTGCCAGCAGTTTATGGGCGGGAGGGGGCAATGAGCAGTTCTTC.

This clone came up once. The genes are TRBV7-9 and TRBJ1-4; D gene uncertain. V was pared by 1 base and J by 8 bases, with 14 bases between. The CDR3 consists of 15 residues. The germline gives CDR1 SEHNR, CDR2 FQNEAQ (reference sequence). CDR3: CASSLVAGRREKLFF. CDR3 sequence (DNA): TGTGCCAGCAGCTTAGTAGCGGGAAGGCGGGAAAAACTGTTTTTT.

The chain carries TRBV27 and TRBJ1-2; 7 bases are a match to TRBD1. J lost 6 bases, V lost 6 bases, and 13 bases had no gene match. CDR1 and CDR2 from the germline V gene are MNHEY and SMNVEV (reference sequence). CDR3 length: 15 amino acids. The DNA for the CDR3 is TGTGCCAGCAGCTCCCAGGGGGGCGGGAAGAATGGCTACACCTTC. Its translation: CASSSQGGGKNGYTF.

The CDR3 nucleotides are TGTGCCAGCAGCGAGGGTGGGGCCAACGTCCTGACTTTC. Protein sequence: CASSEGGANVLTF. J is TRBJ2-6 and V is TRBV27; the D gene is possibly TRBD2 (5 bases). Germline V gene data show CDR1 as MNHEY and CDR2 as SMNVEV (reference sequence). This CDR3 spans 13 amino acids. Trimming cost V 6 bases and J 3 bases, with 6 bases left between them. Based on the CDR3 plus reference TRBV27 and TRBJ2-6, the full variable domain is EAQVTQNPRYLITVTGKKLTVTCSQNMNHEYMSWYRQDPGLGLRQIYYSMNVEVTDKGDVPEGYKVSRKEKRNFPLILESPSPNQTSLYFCASSEGGANVLTFGAGSRLTVL.

This clone was seen only once. The chain uses TRBV4-2 and TRBJ2-3, with 8 nucleotides matching TRBD2. With 4 bases clipped from V and 1 base from J, the junction kept 4 bases outside the gene matches. Per the germline V gene, CDR1 is LGHNA and CDR2 is YNFKEQ. The CDR3 spans 15 residues. The CDR3 here is CASSPGLVRTDTQYF. CDR3 in DNA: TGTGCCAGCAGCCCGGGACTAGTCCGCACAGATACGCAGTATTTT.

The chain recombines TRBV10-3 with TRBJ2-3, with D uncertain. The ends were cut back, 4 bases at V and 0 bases at J, with 8 bases in the middle. From germline, CDR1 is ENHRY and CDR2 SYGVKD. The CDR3 consists of 14 residues. CDR3 sequence reads: CAISGYRSTDTQYF. The CDR3 nucleotides read TGTGCCATCAGTGGCTACAGAAGCACAGATACGCAGTATTTT.

This clone came up once. The V and J genes are TRBV7-7 and TRBJ2-2; 8 bases align to TRBD1. V lost 3 bases and J lost 7; bases outside the gene matches: 7. CDR1 is SSHAT, CDR2 FNYEAQ, per germline (reference sequence). CDR3 length: 15 residues. The CDR3 spells CASSLGTGGNGELFF. CDR3 in DNA: TGTGCCAGCAGCTTGGGGACAGGAGGCAACGGGGAGCTGTTTTTT.

The gene calls are TRBV9 and TRBJ1-5, with D unresolved. The CDR3 is made up of 15 amino acids. The germline gives CDR1 SGDLS, CDR2 YYNGEE. With 4 bases removed from V and 1 base from J, the gap between germline ends came to 12 bases. The DNA for the CDR3 is TGTGCCAGCAGCAGAGAGGGTTACAGCAATCAGCCCCAGCATTTT. This gives the protein CASSREGYSNQPQHF.

The gene calls are TRBV6-2 or TRBV6-3 and TRBJ2-7; D gene unclear. This CDR3 has 15 amino acids. With 5 bases removed from V and 2 bases from J, the gap between germline ends came to 16 bases. In germline, CDR1 is MNHEY, CDR2 SVGEGT. CDR3 amino acids: CASSLSGLPTYEQYF. In nucleotides, the CDR3 is TGTGCCAGCAGTCTCTCGGGCCTCCCCACCTACGAGCAGTACTTC.

The rearrangement joins TRBV6-5 to TRBJ1-3, with D maybe TRBD1 (6 bases). There are 15 residues in the CDR3. Germline assignment: CDR1 MNHEY and CDR2 SVGAGI. V lost 5 bases to trimming and J lost 4 bases, with 15 bases between them. CDR3 amino acids: CASSPGDSGGNTIYF. The CDR3 region has the DNA TGTGCCAGCAGTCCAGGGGACTCAGGAGGAAACACCATATATTTT.

The chain links TRBV11-3 to TRBJ2-7; 8 nucleotides line up with TRBD2. From germline, CDR1 is SGHNT and CDR2 YENEEA. The CDR3 consists of 16 residues. The V and J ends lost 5 bases and 0 bases, in that order; junction bases with no gene match: 9. The CDR3 nucleotides read TGTGCCAGCAGCGCGCATCGGGAGGGCCTCTCCTACGAGCAGTACTTC. Protein sequence: CASSAHREGLSYEQYF.

The gene calls are TRBV5-1 and TRBJ1-1; D gene unclear. V was shortened by 2 bases and J by 0 bases, with 5 bases between the two germline ends. The CDR3 has 13 residues. The germline gives CDR1 SGHRS, CDR2 YFSETQ. The CDR3: CASSLKMNTEAFF. The DNA for the CDR3 is TGCGCCAGCAGCTTAAAGATGAACACTGAAGCTTTCTTT. The full variable domain, with the rest looked up from reference TRBV5-1 and TRBJ1-1, is KAGVTQTPRYLIKTRGQQVTLSCSPISGHRSVSWYQQTPGQGLQFLFEYFSETQRNKGNFPGRFSGRQFSNSRSEMNVSTLELGDSALYLCASSLKMNTEAFFGQGTRLTVV.

Written as DNA, the CDR3 is TGCGCCAGCAGCTCGTCCGGTGGACTCGGAAACACCATATATTTT. Its translation is CASSSSGGLGNTIYF. The rearrangement uses TRBV5-1 and TRBJ1-3; D gene unclear. CDR3 length: 15 residues. The germline V gene has CDR1 SGHRS and CDR2 YFSETQ. V lost 3 bases, J lost 4 bases, and 14 bases lay in between.

The chain combines TRBV30 with TRBJ1-6, with TRBD1 matching over 7 bases. CDR1 and CDR2 from the germline V gene are GTSNPN and SVGIG (reference sequence). The junction had 4 bases not matched to a gene; V was cut back by 3 bases and J by 5 bases. This CDR3 is built from 14 residues. The CDR3 bases are TGTGCCTGGAGGGAGGGGACAGATAATTCACCCCTCCACTTT. Protein sequence: CAWREGTDNSPLHF.

The chain links TRBV12-5 to TRBJ2-5; 8 nucleotides align to TRBD2. This CDR3 comprises 12 residues. V lost 9 bases and J lost 5; bases outside the gene matches: 5. From germline, CDR1 is LGHNT and CDR2 FRNRAP. The chain's CDR3 is CASGRGEETQYF. CDR3 bases: TGTGCTAGCGGGAGGGGAGAGGAGACCCAGTACTTC.

V usage is TRBV5-6 and J usage is TRBJ1-1; D might be TRBD1 (5 bases). The CDR3 is 15 residues long. Germline loops: CDR1 SGHDT, CDR2 YYEEEE. The ends were cut back, 2 bases at V and 1 base at J, with 12 bases in the middle. The CDR3 DNA reads as TGTGCCAGCAGCTTTCCCGGGGCGAGGAACACTGAAGCTTTCTTT. The encoded protein is CASSFPGARNTEAFF.

The gene calls are TRBV7-3 and TRBJ2-1, with 7 nucleotides matching TRBD2. In germline, CDR1 is SGHTA, CDR2 FQGTGA. The CDR3 totals 14 residues. With 1 base clipped from V and 8 bases from J, the junction kept 5 bases outside the gene matches. The DNA of the CDR3 is TGTGCCAGCAGCTTAAGGGGGAGGGCTTATGAGCAGTTCTTC. Amino acid sequence: CASSLRGRAYEQFF.

This chain joins TRBV10-3 and TRBJ2-3; TRBD2 agrees at 7 bases. V lost 7 bases and J lost 3; bases outside the gene matches: 10. The CDR3 loop spans 15 amino acids. Germline loops: CDR1 ENHRY, CDR2 SYGVKD. The CDR3 protein is CAITRSGAGTDTQYF. Here the CDR3 DNA reads TGTGCCATCACCAGAAGCGGGGCAGGGACAGATACGCAGTATTTT.

Concerning this clone itself: Within the sample, other DNA sequences also encode this same CDR3. The genes are TRBV3-1 (or the pseudogene TRBV3-2) and TRBJ2-7; D ambiguous. CDR1 LGHDT and CDR2 YNNKEL come from the germline V gene (reference sequence). V gave up 1 base and J gave up 7 bases, with 11 bases separating them. The CDR3 has 13 amino acids. Here the CDR3 DNA reads TGTGCCAGCAGCCAAGTTCCAGAAGGGGAGCAGTACTTC. This encodes CASSQVPEGEQYF.

The V call is TRBV2, the J call TRBJ1-5; unclear D gene. The germline CDR1 and CDR2 sequences are SNHLY and FYNNEI. Trimming removed 3 bases from V and 5 bases from J, with 8 bases in between. This CDR3 is 13 amino acids long. In nucleotides, the CDR3 is TGTGCCAGCAGTGAGTTCAGAGATCAGCCCCAGCATTTT. Its protein product is CASSEFRDQPQHF.

This chain connects TRBV24-1 to TRBJ2-2; 11 nucleotides align to TRBD2. Trimming took 5 bases from V and 4 from J; bases not matched to a gene: 14. Germline CDR1 and CDR2: KGHDR and SFDVKD. The CDR3 sequence is 19 residues long. The CDR3, as DNA: TGTGCCACCAGTGGGGTGAGAGTAGCGGGAGGGCCCGGCACCGGGGAGCTGTTTTTT. Translated, it gives CATSGVRVAGGPGTGELFF.

The chain recombines TRBV6-1 with TRBJ1-3; D is undetermined. Trimming shortened V by 2 bases and J by 7 bases, and 9 bases separated the two germline ends. The CDR3 contains 13 residues. Germline V gene lookup returns CDR1 MNHNS and CDR2 SASEGT. The CDR3 region is CASSESGLNTIYF. The CDR3 nucleotides read TGTGCCAGCAGTGAATCTGGTCTGAACACCATATATTTT.

The rearrangement uses TRBV5-1 and TRBJ2-5, with TRBD2 identical over 7 bases. Trimming at V came to 4 bases and at J to 4 bases, leaving 7 bases not matched to a gene. The germline CDR1 and CDR2 sequences are SGHRS and YFSETQ. CDR3 length: 14 amino acids. CDR3 region: CASSQVAGVETQYF. CDR3 nucleotide sequence: TGCGCCAGCAGCCAGGTGGCGGGAGTAGAGACCCAGTACTTC.